What follows are 31 T cell receptor beta chains derived from one specimen sequenced in a study of shared clonotypes between healthy human individuals. Sequencing was performed with immunoSEQ multiplex PCR; in TCRdb, only in-frame clones are kept and a portion is missing. The sample lists about 2 million clones; roughly 95% were seen once. It was CD45RO-negative cells, positively selected for CCR7, that made up naive CD8 cells, with terminally differentiated effector memory CD45RA+ cells excluded. Sequenced material: naive CD8+ T cells sorted from blood. The receptors come from a man between 18 and 29 years old in good health.

This CDR3 is CASRDESPYEQYF. DNA for the CDR3: TGTGCCAGCAGGGACGAGTCCCCTTACGAGCAGTACTTC. The rearrangement uses TRBV6-1 and TRBJ2-7; D is uncertain. Per the germline V gene, CDR1 is MNHNS and CDR2 is SASEGT. The CDR3 loop spans 13 amino acids. The V gene lost 6 bases and the J gene lost 4 bases, with 13 bases spanning the gap.

The chain is built from TRBV2 and TRBJ2-3; possible D gene TRBD2, 5 bases. From germline, CDR1 is SNHLY and CDR2 FYNNEI. Trimming removed 10 bases at V and 1 base at J, with 12 bases between. The CDR3 runs 13 residues. The CDR3 sequence is CAILDWGTDTQYF. The CDR3 nucleotides read TGTGCCATTCTGGACTGGGGCACAGATACGCAGTATTTT.

The chain couples TRBV11-2 to TRBJ1-1, with D maybe TRBD1 (5 bases). Trimming stripped 0 bases from V and 5 bases from J, with 13 bases between. The CDR3 length is 15 residues. Germline V CDR1 and CDR2: SGHAT, FQNNGV. CDR3 in amino acids: CASSLDRRGGTEAFF. As DNA, the CDR3 is TGTGCCAGCAGCTTAGATCGGAGGGGAGGGACTGAAGCTTTCTTT.

This chain uses TRBV7-6 with TRBJ2-1; TRBD2 agrees at 13 bases. Germline-derived CDR1 and CDR2 are SGHVS and FNYEAQ. The CDR3 runs 15 residues. Trimming removed 5 bases from V and 8 bases from J; junction bases left unmatched: 6. The CDR3 nucleotides read TGTGCCAGCAGCCCCGGGACTAGCGGGAAGCATGAGCAGTTCTTC. This gives the protein CASSPGTSGKHEQFF.

The V gene is TRBV10-2, the J gene TRBJ2-2, with 7 bases aligning to TRBD1. This CDR3 is 14 amino acids long. Germline CDR1 and CDR2: WSHSY and SAAADI. Trimming at V came to 6 bases and at J to 0 bases, leaving 1 base not matched to a gene. CDR3 coding DNA: TGCGCCAGCAGCGACAGGGCGAACACCGGGGAGCTGTTTTTT. Its protein product is CASSDRANTGELFF.

This chain's CDR3 is CASREGGTRTYEQYF. The CDR3 nucleotides read TGTGCCAGCAGAGAGGGGGGGACTCGAACCTACGAGCAGTACTTC. V gene TRBV7-2 combines with J gene TRBJ2-7; possible D gene TRBD2, 7 bases. The CDR3 has 15 amino acids. V dropped 6 bases and J dropped 2 bases, with 17 bases sitting between them. In germline, CDR1 is SGHTA, CDR2 FQGNSA.

The gene calls are TRBV13 and TRBJ1-6, with D hard to call. Germline V lookup: CDR1 PRHDT, CDR2 FYEKMQ (reference sequence). V was cut by 0 bases and J by 10 bases, with 7 bases left in between. This CDR3 has 13 residues. The CDR3 region has the DNA TGTGCCAGCAGCTTAGGAGGCAGCTCACCCCTCCACTTT. Its protein is CASSLGGSSPLHF.

J is TRBJ1-2 and V is TRBV5-1; unclear D gene. Trimming took 6 bases from V and 0 from J, leaving 9 bases between them. The CDR3 covers 13 residues. Germline CDR1 reads SGHRS; CDR2 reads YFSETQ. Here the CDR3 DNA reads TGCGCCAGCACCGCGGCCGCTAACTATGGCTACACCTTC. Protein: CASTAAANYGYTF.

The rearrangement links TRBV25-1 to TRBJ1-1; D gene ambiguous. The germline gives CDR1 MGHDK, CDR2 SYGVNS. This CDR3 region has 13 residues. Trimming took 6 bases from V and 0 from J, leaving 8 bases between them. As DNA, the CDR3 is TGTGCCAGCAGGCCCTGGTTGAACACTGAAGCTTTCTTT. Translating gives CASRPWLNTEAFF.

The chain carries TRBV29-1 and TRBJ1-2; a possible D gene is TRBD1 (5 bases). CDR1 is SQVTM and CDR2 is ANQGSEA in the germline V gene. V was cut by 1 base and J by 6 bases, with 9 bases left in between. The CDR3 consists of 12 residues. CDR3 in DNA: TGCAGCGTTGAAGTTCGGGGGGATGGCTACACCTTC. It translates to CSVEVRGDGYTF.

Regarding this clone: The same CDR3 arises from other DNA sequences in this sample as well. This rearrangement joins TRBV4-1 to TRBJ1-4, with 9 bases aligning to TRBD1. CDR1 is MGHRA and CDR2 is YSYEKL in the germline V gene. Trimming cost V 4 bases and J 7 bases; bases outside gene matches: 4. The CDR3 is 14 amino acids. CDR3 sequence reads: CASSPGQGIEKLFF. CDR3 nucleotide sequence: TGCGCCAGCAGCCCGGGACAGGGAATTGAAAAACTGTTTTTT.

The V and J genes are TRBV9 and TRBJ1-4; no definite D call. Trimming cost V 0 bases and J 7 bases, with 13 bases left between them. This CDR3 spans 15 amino acids. Germline V gene sequence: CDR1 SGDLS, CDR2 YYNGEE. CDR3 protein: CASSVEDGIGEKLFF. Here the CDR3 DNA reads TGTGCCAGCAGCGTAGAGGATGGAATCGGTGAAAAACTGTTTTTT.

The chain is built from TRBV7-2 and TRBJ2-1; D is perhaps TRBD2 (6 bases). Germline CDR1 is SGHTA and CDR2 is FQGNSA. Between the trimmed V and J ends, which lost 3 bases and 2 bases, there was a span of 11 bases. This CDR3 region has 15 residues. The CDR3 here is CASSFWGETYNEQFF. The CDR3 coding sequence is TGTGCCAGCAGCTTTTGGGGGGAGACCTACAATGAGCAGTTCTTC.

The table lists this clone with a count of one. The genes are TRBV15 and TRBJ1-1; TRBD1 might be the D (5 bases). Per germline, CDR1 LNHNV and CDR2 YYDKDF (reference sequence). Trimming left V 2 bases short and J 1 base short, with 8 bases between. The CDR3 has 14 residues. The CDR3 protein is CATSRLQGNTEAFF. The CDR3 nucleotides are TGTGCCACCAGCAGACTTCAGGGGAACACTGAAGCTTTCTTT. Full variable domain (rest looked up from reference TRBV15 and TRBJ1-1): DAMVIQNPRYQVTQFGKPVTLSCSQTLNHNVMYWYQQKSSQAPKLLFHYYDKDFNNEADTPDNFQSRRPNTSFCFLDIRSPGLGDTAMYLCATSRLQGNTEAFFGQGTRLTVV.

The chain is built from TRBV28 and TRBJ2-7, with 13 positions matching TRBD2. V lost 4 bases, J lost 1 base, and 1 base stayed unmatched. The CDR3 spans 15 residues. CDR1 is MDHEN, CDR2 SYDVKM, per germline. The CDR3 DNA reads as TGTGCCAGCAGTTGGGGACTAGCGGGGTCCTACGAGCAGTACTTC. This sequence encodes CASSWGLAGSYEQYF.

This rearrangement joins TRBV5-6 to TRBJ2-1, with 7 bases matching TRBD2. V lost 2 bases, J lost 0 bases, and 5 bases stayed unmatched. Germline CDR1 reads SGHDT; CDR2 reads YYEEEE. The CDR3 loop spans 16 amino acids. DNA for the CDR3: TGTGCCAGCAGCTTCGGAACTAGCGCCTCCTACAATGAGCAGTTCTTC. Encoded protein: CASSFGTSASYNEQFF.

This chain joins TRBV7-9 and TRBJ2-1; D is unresolved. Germline lookup yields CDR1 SEHNR and CDR2 FQNEAQ (reference sequence). CDR3 size: 13 residues. The V end lost 8 bases, the J end lost 4 bases, and 12 bases lay between the germline ends. The CDR3 region is CASASLGYNEQFF. CDR3 nucleotide sequence: TGTGCCAGCGCTTCCCTTGGGTACAATGAGCAGTTCTTC.

The chain uses TRBV27 and TRBJ2-7; TRBD1 is a possible D gene (6 bases). The germline V gene encodes CDR1 MNHEY and CDR2 SMNVEV (reference sequence). Between the trimmed V and J ends, which lost 6 bases and 3 bases, there was a span of 21 bases. CDR3 length: 16 amino acids. DNA of the CDR3: TGTGCCAGCAGCCCTTCGTTCGGTGAGACAGGCTACGAGCAGTACTTC. Translating it yields CASSPSFGETGYEQYF.

On this clone itself: Within the sample, other DNA sequences also encode this same CDR3. The V gene is TRBV7-9, the J gene TRBJ2-7; D may correspond to TRBD1 or TRBD2 (5 bases each). The length of the CDR3 is 14 residues. Germline CDR1 is SEHNR and CDR2 is FQNEAQ (reference sequence). Trimming removed 2 bases at V and 1 base at J, with 9 bases between. In nucleotides, the CDR3 is TGTGCCAGCAGCTTACTAGCAGGGTCCTACGAGCAGTACTTC. This sequence encodes CASSLLAGSYEQYF.

The CDR3 spells CASSDPRPPSTDTQYF. The CDR3 nucleotides are TGTGCCAGCAGTGATCCTCGACCGCCGAGCACAGATACGCAGTATTTT. The chain is built from TRBV25-1 and TRBJ2-3; D unresolved. V lost 3 bases and J lost 0, with 13 bases in between. The CDR3 loop spans 16 amino acids. Germline V gives CDR1 MGHDK, CDR2 SYGVNS.

The chain employs TRBV6-1 and TRBJ2-7; D possibly corresponds to TRBD2 (7 bases). V gave up 8 bases and J gave up 3 bases, with 14 bases separating them. CDR1 is MNHNS, CDR2 SASEGT, per germline. There are 13 residues in the CDR3. Here the CDR3 reads CASGLRGLYEQYF. CDR3 nucleotide sequence: TGTGCCAGCGGCCTGCGGGGGCTCTACGAGCAGTACTTC.

The chain combines TRBV11-3 with TRBJ2-1; 7 positions match TRBD1. CDR1 and CDR2 from the germline V gene are SGHNT and YENEEA. The length of the CDR3 is 14 residues. The ends lost 5 bases at V and 7 bases at J; junction bases unmatched: 8. CDR3 region: CASSPGTATNEQFF. The CDR3 region has the DNA TGTGCCAGCAGCCCCGGGACAGCTACAAATGAGCAGTTCTTC.

The chain uses TRBV2 and TRBJ1-2, with 8 nucleotides matching TRBD1. Germline values: CDR1 SNHLY, CDR2 FYNNEI. There are 14 residues in the CDR3. V shed 2 bases and J 4 bases; nucleotides not matched to a gene: 3. In DNA, the CDR3 is TGTGCCAGCAGTGAAAGGGACAGGCCCTATGGCTACACCTTC. Residues: CASSERDRPYGYTF.

As to this clone: Other DNA sequences in the sample encode the same CDR3. The chain uses TRBV7-9 and TRBJ2-7, with 8 bases identical to TRBD1. V gave up 5 bases and J gave up 6 bases; unmatched junction bases: 9. The CDR3 is made up of 14 amino acids. CDR1 SEHNR and CDR2 FQNEAQ come from the germline V gene (reference sequence). The CDR3 loop is CASSLGQGALEQYF. DNA for the CDR3: TGTGCCAGCAGCCTCGGACAGGGAGCCCTCGAGCAGTACTTC.

The chain joins TRBV4-3 to TRBJ2-1; D assignment may be TRBD1 or TRBD2 (5 bases each). The CDR3 covers 17 residues. Germline CDR1 reads LGHNA; CDR2 reads YSLEER. Trimming left V 2 bases short and J 8 bases short, with 22 bases between. DNA for the CDR3: TGCGCCAGCAGCCAAAGCTCCCGGGGCTACCGAGGGGATGAGCAGTTCTTC. It yields the protein CASSQSSRGYRGDEQFF.

This clone appeared a single time. This chain connects TRBV14 to TRBJ2-7; D not resolved. Trimming cost V 3 bases and J 7 bases, with 13 bases left between them. Germline CDR1 is SGHDN and CDR2 is FVKESK. The CDR3 loop spans 13 amino acids. The CDR3 DNA follows: TGTGCCAGCAGCCAGTTCAAGGGTTTAGAGCAGTACTTC. This gives the protein CASSQFKGLEQYF.

This clone turned up a few times. Other DNA sequences in this specimen translate into the identical CDR3. This sequence joins TRBV2 and TRBJ2-3; D not resolved. The CDR3 is 11 amino acids. Trimming took off 2 bases at V and 3 bases at J, with 0 bases between the two ends. CDR1 and CDR2 from the germline V gene are SNHLY and FYNNEI. The CDR3, as DNA: TGTGCCAGCAGTGAAACAGATACGCAGTATTTT. Protein product: CASSETDTQYF.

The J gene is TRBJ1-3, the V gene TRBV4-1; TRBD1 might be the D (6 bases). Germline loops: CDR1 MGHRA, CDR2 YSYEKL. V shed 3 bases and J shed 0 bases, with 9 bases lying between them. The CDR3 runs to 15 residues. The CDR3 region has the DNA TGCGCCAGCAGCCAGGGGGCGAGCTCTGGAAACACCATATATTTT. This codes for CASSQGASSGNTIYF.

J is TRBJ1-2 and V is TRBV10-3, with TRBD1 as a possible D gene (5 bases). This CDR3 region has 14 residues. Trimming pared 0 bases from V and 4 bases from J, leaving 9 bases between. From germline, CDR1 is ENHRY and CDR2 SYGVKD. For the CDR3, the DNA is TGTGCCATCAGTGAGTCGGGGGATTCCTATGGCTACACCTTC. Translation gives CAISESGDSYGYTF.

With respect to this clone: Distinct nucleotide sequences in the sample also encode this CDR3. This chain connects TRBV27 to TRBJ2-7; a possible D gene is TRBD1 (7 bases). Trimming cost V 2 bases and J 3 bases, with 11 bases left between them. The CDR3 consists of 14 residues. Germline V gene lookup returns CDR1 MNHEY and CDR2 SMNVEV (reference sequence). The CDR3 region is CASSLQGGFYEQYF. In DNA, the CDR3 is TGTGCCAGCAGTTTACAGGGGGGATTCTACGAGCAGTACTTC.

The chain is built from TRBV30 and TRBJ1-2; D is ambiguous. V gave up 0 bases and J gave up 6 bases, with 20 bases separating them. Germline V gene lookup returns CDR1 GTSNPN and CDR2 SVGIG (reference sequence). This CDR3 region has 16 residues. The DNA of the CDR3 is TGTGCCTGGAGTGTGGATACCTTGGGATTTAGGAATGGCTACACCTTC. This encodes CAWSVDTLGFRNGYTF.